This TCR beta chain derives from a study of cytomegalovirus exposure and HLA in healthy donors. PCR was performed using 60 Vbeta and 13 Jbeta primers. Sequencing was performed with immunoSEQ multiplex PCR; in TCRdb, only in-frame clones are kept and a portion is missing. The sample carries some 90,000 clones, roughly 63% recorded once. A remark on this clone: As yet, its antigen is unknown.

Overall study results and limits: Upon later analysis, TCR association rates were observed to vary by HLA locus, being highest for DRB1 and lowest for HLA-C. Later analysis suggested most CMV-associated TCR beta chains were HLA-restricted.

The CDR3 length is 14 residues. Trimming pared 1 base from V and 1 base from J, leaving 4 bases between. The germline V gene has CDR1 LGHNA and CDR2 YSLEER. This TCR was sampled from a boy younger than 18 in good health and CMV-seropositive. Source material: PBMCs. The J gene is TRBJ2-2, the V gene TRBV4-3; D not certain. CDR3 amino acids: CASSQGRNTGELFF. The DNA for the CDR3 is TGCGCCAGCAGCCAAGGCAGGAACACCGGGGAGCTGTTTTTT.